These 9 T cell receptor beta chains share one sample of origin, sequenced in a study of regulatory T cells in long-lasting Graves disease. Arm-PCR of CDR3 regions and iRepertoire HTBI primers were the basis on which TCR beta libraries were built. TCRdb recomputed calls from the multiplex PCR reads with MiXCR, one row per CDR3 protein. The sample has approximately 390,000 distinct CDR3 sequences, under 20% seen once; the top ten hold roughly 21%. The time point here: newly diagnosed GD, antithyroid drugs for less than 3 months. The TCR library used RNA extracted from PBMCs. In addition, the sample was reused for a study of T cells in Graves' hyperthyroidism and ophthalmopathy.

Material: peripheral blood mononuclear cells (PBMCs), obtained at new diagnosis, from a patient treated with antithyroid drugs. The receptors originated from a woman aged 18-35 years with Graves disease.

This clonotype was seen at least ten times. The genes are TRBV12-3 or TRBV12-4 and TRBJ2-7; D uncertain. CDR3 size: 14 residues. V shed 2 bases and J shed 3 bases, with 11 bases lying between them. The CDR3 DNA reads TGTGCCAGCAGTTTAAGGTCTTCTGGCTACGAGCAGTACTTC. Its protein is CASSLRSSGYEQYF.

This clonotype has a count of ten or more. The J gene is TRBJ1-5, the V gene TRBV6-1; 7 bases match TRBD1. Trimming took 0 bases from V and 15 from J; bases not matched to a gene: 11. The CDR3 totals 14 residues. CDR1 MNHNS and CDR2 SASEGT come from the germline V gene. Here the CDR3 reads CASSEATTGVAGHF. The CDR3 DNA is TGTGCCAGCAGTGAAGCGACCACAGGGGTAGCTGGGCATTTT.

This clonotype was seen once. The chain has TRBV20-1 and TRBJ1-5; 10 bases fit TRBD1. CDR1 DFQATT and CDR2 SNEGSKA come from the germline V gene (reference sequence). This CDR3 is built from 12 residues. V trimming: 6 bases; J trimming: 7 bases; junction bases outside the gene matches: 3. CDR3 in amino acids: CSAGTGDQPQHF. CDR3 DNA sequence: TGCAGTGCAGGGACAGGGGACCAGCCCCAGCATTTT.

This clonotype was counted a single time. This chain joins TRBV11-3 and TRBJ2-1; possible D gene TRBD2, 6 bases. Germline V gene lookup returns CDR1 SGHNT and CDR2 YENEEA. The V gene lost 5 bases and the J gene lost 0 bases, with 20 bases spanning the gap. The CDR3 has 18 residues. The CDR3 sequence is CASSPRLDPVISYNEQFF. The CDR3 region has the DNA TGTGCCAGCAGCCCCCGACTAGACCCCGTCATCTCCTACAATGAGCAGTTCTTC. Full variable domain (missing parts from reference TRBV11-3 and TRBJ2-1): EAGVVQSPRYKIIEKKQPVAFWCNPISGHNTLYWYLQNLGQGPELLIRYENEEAVDDSQLPKDRFSAERLKGVDSTLKIQPAELGDSAVYLCASSPRLDPVISYNEQFFGPGTRLTVL.

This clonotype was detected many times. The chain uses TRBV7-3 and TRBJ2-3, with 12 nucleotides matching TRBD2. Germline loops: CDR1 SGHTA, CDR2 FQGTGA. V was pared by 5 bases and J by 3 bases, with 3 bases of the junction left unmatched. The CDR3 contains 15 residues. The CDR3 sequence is CASSRTSGNTDTQYF. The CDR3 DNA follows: TGTGCCAGCAGCCGGACTAGCGGGAATACAGATACGCAGTATTTT.

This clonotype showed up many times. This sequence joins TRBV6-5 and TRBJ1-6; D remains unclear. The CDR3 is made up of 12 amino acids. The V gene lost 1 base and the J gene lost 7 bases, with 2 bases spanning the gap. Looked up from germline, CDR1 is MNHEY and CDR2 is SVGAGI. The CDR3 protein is CASSYLNSPLHF. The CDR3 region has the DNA TGTGCCAGCAGTTACTTAAATTCACCCCTCCACTTT.

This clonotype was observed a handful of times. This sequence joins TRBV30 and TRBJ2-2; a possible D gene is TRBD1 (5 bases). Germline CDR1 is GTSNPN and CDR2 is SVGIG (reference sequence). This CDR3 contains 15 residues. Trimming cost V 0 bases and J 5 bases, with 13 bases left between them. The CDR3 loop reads CAWSVGRVETGELFF. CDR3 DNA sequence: TGTGCCTGGAGTGTTGGCAGGGTCGAGACCGGGGAGCTGTTTTTT.

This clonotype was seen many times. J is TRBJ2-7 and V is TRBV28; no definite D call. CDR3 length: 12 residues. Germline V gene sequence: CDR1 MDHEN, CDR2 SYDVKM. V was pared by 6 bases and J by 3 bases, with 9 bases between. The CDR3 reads CASSLLRYEQYF. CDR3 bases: TGTGCCAGCAGCCTTCTTCGCTACGAGCAGTACTTC.

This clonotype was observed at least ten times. The CDR3 is CAWIVSGNTIYF. The DNA for the CDR3 is TGTGCCTGGATTGTCTCCGGAAACACCATATATTTT. J is TRBJ1-3 and V is TRBV30, with D uncertain. V lost 4 bases and J lost 4, with 8 bases in between. CDR3 length: 12 residues. The germline V gene has CDR1 GTSNPN and CDR2 SVGIG (reference sequence).